The count of the clone carrying this TCR beta chain is one. The sample is drawn from a study of shared clonotypes between healthy human individuals. Sequencing was performed with immunoSEQ multiplex PCR; in TCRdb, only in-frame clones are kept and a portion is missing. The data hold 850,000 to 1,200,000 clones, with approximately 72% observed a single time. The V end lost 4 bases, the J end lost 0 bases, and 13 bases lay between the germline ends. The germline gives CDR1 SGHNT, CDR2 YYREEE (reference sequence). There are 16 residues in the CDR3. The chain is built from TRBV5-4 and TRBJ1-4, with D unresolved. The sequenced material came from memory CD4+ T cells sorted from blood. Subset described: CD45RA-negative fraction. The TCR sequence derives from a man aged 18 to 30 in good health. CDR3 loop: CASSRDMGSTNEKLFF. The CDR3 nucleotides read TGTGCCAGCAGCCGTGACATGGGGTCAACTAATGAAAAACTGTTTTTT.